This TCR beta chain emerged from a study of CD8+CD57+ T cells in acquired aplastic anemia. The study, taken as a whole, reports: Patients and controls shared under 35 CD8+ CDR3 sequences, which appeared highly expressed in patients and within their immunodominant clones.

The patients chosen for sequencing had shown expansion of CD8+CD57+ cells (detected by flow cytometry). Genomic DNA was employed as the template in profiling TCR beta VDJ and CDR3. TCRdb re-called the reads with MiXCR, one entry per CDR3 protein. The sample contains roughly 250,000 distinct CDR3 sequences, less than 85% of which appear only once. Per germline, CDR1 SGHTA and CDR2 FQGNSA. The CDR3 extends over 14 amino acids. Concerning this clonotype itself: Its antigen is not identified. Compared with germline, one end of the junction differs, possibly owing to a read error.

The chain uses TRBV7-2 and TRBJ2-3; perhaps TRBD1 as D (6 bases). This clonotype was sampled from a human donor with aplastic anemia. The sample comprised sorted CD4+, CD8+, or CD8+CD57+ T cells (not recorded which) from PBMCs. CDR3 sequence (DNA): TGTGCCAGCAGCTTAAGCAGGGGTCCGGGTCCGCAAGATTTT. Amino acid sequence: CASSLSRGPGPQDF.